The 21 T cell receptor beta chains below come from one sample, sequenced in a study of cytomegalovirus exposure and HLA in healthy donors. A multiplex PCR was run with 60 Vbeta primers and 13 Jbeta primers. Sequencing was performed with immunoSEQ multiplex PCR; in TCRdb, only in-frame clones are kept and a portion is missing. The table shows some 130,000 clones, with 55% to 75% occurring only once. Material for sequencing was PBMCs. The receptors derive from a man younger than 40 in good health and CMV-seropositive.

The gene calls are TRBV11-2 and TRBJ2-7; D ambiguous. The CDR3 contains 15 residues. Trimming cost V 4 bases and J 4 bases, with 17 bases left between them. From germline, CDR1 is SGHAT and CDR2 FQNNGV. CDR3 nucleotides: TGTGCCAGCAGCTCCTCAGCAACCCCCGGGTACGAGCAGTACTTC. Residues: CASSSSATPGYEQYF.

In this sample, this clone turned up a few times. V usage is TRBV9 and J usage is TRBJ1-3, with D possibly matching TRBD1 (5 bases). V lost 0 bases to trimming and J lost 7 bases, with 11 bases between them. CDR1 is SGDLS, CDR2 YYNGEE, per germline. The CDR3 is 14 residues long. CDR3 DNA sequence: TGTGCCAGCAGCGTAGAGGCGGGGGAGAACACCATATATTTT. Its protein is CASSVEAGENTIYF.

This clone was seen ten or more times. The chain combines TRBV29-1 with TRBJ1-1, with D tentatively TRBD1 (6 bases). This CDR3 contains 13 residues. Trimming took off 3 bases at V and 2 bases at J, with 10 bases between the two ends. Germline CDR1 SQVTM, CDR2 ANQGSEA. The chain's CDR3 is CSVDVGGNTEAFF. The DNA of the CDR3 is TGCAGCGTTGATGTAGGGGGAAACACTGAAGCTTTCTTT.

The chain carries TRBV18 and TRBJ2-1; TRBD1 matches 8 bases. CDR1 is KGHSH and CDR2 is LQKENI in the germline V gene. The CDR3 loop spans 16 amino acids. V was pared by 5 bases and J by 4 bases, with 10 bases of the junction left unmatched. This CDR3 is CASSGGTGAVYNEQFF. In DNA, the CDR3 is TGTGCCAGCTCAGGTGGGACAGGCGCCGTTTACAATGAGCAGTTCTTC.

This chain links TRBV30 with TRBJ2-1; D possibly corresponds to TRBD2 (5 bases). CDR1 and CDR2 (germline): GTSNPN, SVGIG (reference sequence). Between the trimmed V and J ends, which lost 0 bases and 4 bases, there was a span of 10 bases. The CDR3 has 14 residues. The CDR3 DNA reads as TGTGCCTGGAGTGTGTTACTAGATTACAATGAGCAGTTCTTC. Translating gives CAWSVLLDYNEQFF.

The genes are TRBV7-9 and TRBJ2-1, with TRBD2 identical over 10 bases. Germline loops: CDR1 SEHNR, CDR2 FQNEAQ (reference sequence). V was clipped by 5 bases and J by 9 bases; unmatched bases: 13. The CDR3 is 16 residues long. The CDR3, as DNA: TGTGCCAGCAGCCGCTTGGTCCTAGCGGGGGACGGTGAGCAGTTCTTC. Translating it yields CASSRLVLAGDGEQFF.

The CDR3 loop reads CASSLGFWAGGHNEQFF. DNA for the CDR3: TGTGCCAGCAGCTTAGGATTCTGGGCGGGAGGGCACAATGAGCAGTTCTTC. The chain links TRBV7-9 to TRBJ2-1; 9 bases are shared with TRBD2. V lost 1 base and J lost 5; bases outside the gene matches: 9. CDR1 is SEHNR, CDR2 FQNEAQ, per germline (reference sequence). CDR3 length equals 17 residues.

This rearrangement joins TRBV9 to TRBJ2-7; 12 bases are a match to TRBD2. The CDR3 consists of 15 residues. The germline CDR1 and CDR2 sequences are SGDLS and YYNGEE. V lost 4 bases to trimming and J lost 5 bases; unmatched junction nucleotides: 7. The CDR3 sequence is CASSPRTSGNNEQYF. DNA of the CDR3: TGTGCCAGCAGCCCTAGGACTAGCGGGAACAACGAGCAGTACTTC.

This clone was observed a few times. The chain recombines TRBV11-2 with TRBJ2-3; 13 bases align to TRBD2. In germline, CDR1 is SGHAT, CDR2 FQNNGV. V shed 5 bases and J 4 bases; nucleotides not matched to a gene: 6. The CDR3 sequence is 16 residues long. The CDR3 DNA follows: TGTGCCAGCAGCACCGGACTAGCGGGAGTGTCAGATACGCAGTATTTT. Its translation: CASSTGLAGVSDTQYF.

This clone was recorded only once. J is TRBJ1-6 and V is TRBV11-1, with 8 bases identical to TRBD1. CDR1 is SGHAT and CDR2 is FQDESV in the germline V gene (reference sequence). The CDR3 has 15 amino acids. Unmatched junction bases numbered 7, after V lost 5 bases and J lost 7 bases. The CDR3 spells CASSPRQGRNSPLHF. CDR3 coding DNA: TGTGCCAGCAGCCCGCGACAGGGGCGGAATTCACCCCTCCACTTT.

The rearrangement uses TRBV5-4 and TRBJ2-7; 9 bases match TRBD2. This CDR3 spans 14 amino acids. Per germline, CDR1 SGHNT and CDR2 YYREEE (reference sequence). The junction had 0 bases not matched to a gene; V was cut back by 0 bases and J by 2 bases. In DNA form, the CDR3 reads TGTGCCAGCAGCTTGGGGACTAGCGCCTACGAGCAGTACTTC. Translating it yields CASSLGTSAYEQYF.

The chain carries TRBV18 and TRBJ2-3, with D possibly being TRBD2 (5 bases). Germline V gene sequence: CDR1 KGHSH, CDR2 LQKENI. This CDR3 spans 17 amino acids. Trimming took off 0 bases at V and 1 base at J, with 14 bases between the two ends. The DNA for the CDR3 is TGTGCCAGCTCACCACCGGGAGAGAAGGTCGGCACAGATACGCAGTATTTT. Translated: CASSPPGEKVGTDTQYF.

This CDR3 reads CASSSHSTDTQYF. The CDR3 DNA reads TGTGCCAGCAGCTCCCATAGCACAGATACGCAGTATTTT. This sequence joins TRBV7-3 and TRBJ2-3; D gene unclear. The CDR3 sequence is 13 residues long. In germline, CDR1 is SGHTA, CDR2 FQGTGA. Trimming removed 4 bases at V and 0 bases at J, with 5 bases between.

The J gene is TRBJ2-7, the V gene TRBV11-2, with 7 bases lining up with TRBD1. V lost 1 base to trimming and J lost 1 base; unmatched junction nucleotides: 4. Germline lookup yields CDR1 SGHAT and CDR2 FQNNGV. The CDR3 spans 15 residues. The CDR3 DNA is TGTGCCAGCAGCTTAGTACAGGGGAAGTCCTACGAGCAGTACTTC. Translation: CASSLVQGKSYEQYF.

This chain connects TRBV28 to TRBJ2-7, with 9 bases aligning to TRBD2. Germline V lookup: CDR1 MDHEN, CDR2 SYDVKM. CDR3 length: 14 amino acids. The J segment lost 3 bases and the V segment lost 3 bases, leaving 3 bases of the junction unmatched. The CDR3 bases are TGTGCCAGCAGTTTGCGGGGGGGGAGCTACGAGCAGTACTTC. This translates into CASSLRGGSYEQYF.

V usage is TRBV7-3 and J usage is TRBJ2-1, with TRBD2 identical over 7 bases. V was clipped by 2 bases and J by 8 bases; unmatched bases: 12. The germline CDR1 and CDR2 sequences are SGHTA and FQGTGA. This CDR3 spans 16 amino acids. The CDR3 DNA follows: TGTGCCAGCAGCTTAGAACGGCGGGAGAGTTCCGATGAGCAGTTCTTC. It is translated as CASSLERRESSDEQFF.

The V call is TRBV25-1, the J call TRBJ2-2; a possible D gene is TRBD1 (5 bases). Per the germline V gene, CDR1 is MGHDK and CDR2 is SYGVNS. Trimming shortened V by 0 bases and J by 4 bases, and 12 bases separated the two germline ends. This CDR3 contains 16 residues. In nucleotides, the CDR3 is TGTGCCAGCAGTGAATATGGCCAGGGTCCCACCGGGGAGCTGTTTTTT. This translates into CASSEYGQGPTGELFF. Together with reference TRBV25-1 and TRBJ2-2, the CDR3 gives the full variable domain: EADIYQTPRYLVIGTGKKITLECSQTMGHDKMYWYQQDPGMELHLIHYSYGVNSTEKGDLSSESTVSRIRTEHFPLTLESARPSHTSQYLCASSEYGQGPTGELFFGEGSRLTVL.

The gene calls are TRBV6-1 and TRBJ2-7, with a weak D call TRBD2 (7 bases). The CDR3 consists of 17 residues. Germline V gives CDR1 MNHNS, CDR2 SASEGT. With 4 bases removed from V and 2 bases from J, the gap between germline ends came to 21 bases. This CDR3 is CASSGSYREGNPYEQYF. The CDR3 nucleotides are TGTGCCAGCAGTGGTTCCTACAGGGAGGGGAACCCCTACGAGCAGTACTTC.

The chain joins TRBV29-1 to TRBJ2-5; D is uncertain. Per germline, CDR1 SQVTM and CDR2 ANQGSEA. V dropped 7 bases and J dropped 5 bases, with 14 bases sitting between them. This CDR3 has 12 residues. CDR3 amino acids: CSARSGPETQYF. The CDR3 DNA reads TGCAGCGCGAGGTCGGGTCCCGAGACCCAGTACTTC. The variable domain in full, with the rest retrieved from reference TRBV29-1 and TRBJ2-5, is SAVISQKPSRDICQRGTSLTIQCQVDSQVTMMFWYRQQPGQSLTLIATANQGSEATYESGFVIDKFPISRPNLTFSTLTVSNMSPEDSSIYLCSARSGPETQYFGPGTRLLVL.

The J gene is TRBJ1-1, the V gene TRBV19; D remains ambiguous. Trimming took 3 bases from V and 2 from J, leaving 10 bases between them. Germline CDR1 is LNHDA and CDR2 is SQIVND (reference sequence). The CDR3 runs 14 residues. The CDR3 here is CASSILGENTEAFF. CDR3 sequence (DNA): TGTGCCAGTAGTATTCTCGGTGAAAACACTGAAGCTTTCTTT.

The genes are TRBV2 and TRBJ2-1; 7 nucleotides line up with TRBD2. The V gene's germline CDR1 is SNHLY and CDR2 FYNNEI. The CDR3 length is 14 residues. V dropped 10 bases and J dropped 7; count of bases not matched to a gene: 13. The CDR3 is CATAGVAFSNEQFF. The CDR3 DNA follows: TGTGCCACGGCGGGAGTAGCGTTTTCGAATGAGCAGTTCTTC.